The rows below give T cell receptor beta chains drawn from one sample of a study of blood T cell repertoires in COVID-19. The assay was immunoSEQ multiplex PCR, and TCRdb's table has in-frame clones only and misses some. The sample holds about 430,000 clones, about 88% seen once. Sequenced sample: PBMCs or T cells enriched from blood (not recorded which). These receptor sequences come from a woman between 18 and 30 years old who had been exposed to COVID-19. CDR3s include the opening cysteine and the closing phenylalanine or tryptophan. D genes are given only for firm matches. Only some rows state a clone size, as once, few, many or a class for expanded clones.

v_gene	j_gene	d_gene	abundance	CDR3nt	CDR3aa
TRBV10-3	TRBJ2-1	.	.	TGTGCCATCAGTGACCAGAGGAGCGGCTACAATGAGCAGTTCTTC	CAISDQRSGYNEQFF
TRBV6-6	TRBJ1-1	.	many	TGTGCCAGCAGTTACTCGGAAGGGGGCACTGAAGCTTTCTTT	CASSYSEGGTEAFF
TRBV6-1	TRBJ2-7	TRBD1	.	TGTGCCAGCAGTGAGGGACAGGGCCTCTCCTACGAGCAGTACTTC	CASSEGQGLSYEQYF
TRBV19	TRBJ2-2	TRBD2	.	TGTGCCAGTAGTATTCTGGGCGGGAGGAACACCGGGGAGCTGTTTTTT	CASSILGGRNTGELFF
TRBV18	TRBJ1-6	TRBD1	.	TGTGCCAGCTCCCAGGACAGGGAGTCTACTCTCCTCCACTTT	CASSQDRESTLLHF
TRBV6-2/TRBV6-3	TRBJ1-6	TRBD1	.	TGTGCCAGCAGTTACTCGAGGACAGGGCAAAGCTCCTATAATTCACCCCTCCACTTT	CASSYSRTGQSSYNSPLHF
TRBV11-2	TRBJ2-2	.	.	TGTGCCAGCAACCCACAAGACACCGGGGAGCTGTTTTTT	CASNPQDTGELFF
TRBV27	TRBJ2-1	TRBD2	.	TGTGCCAGCAGCCCTCCCCGGCTAGCGGGAAGGTGGAATGAGCAGTTCTTC	CASSPPRLAGRWNEQFF
TRBV4-3	TRBJ1-4	.	.	TGCGCCAGCAGCCTACTCCTTTACGCAACTAATGAAAAACTGTTTTTT	CASSLLLYATNEKLFF
TRBV5-1	TRBJ2-3	TRBD2	few	TGCGCCAGCAGCTTGGTGACTAGCGGGACGGGTACAGATACGCAGTATTTT	CASSLVTSGTGTDTQYF
TRBV12-3/TRBV12-4	TRBJ2-1	TRBD2	.	TGTGCCAGCAGCCTTAGCGGGAAGGATGAGCAGTTCTTC	CASSLSGKDEQFF
TRBV7-9	TRBJ1-1	TRBD1	once	TGTGCCAGCAGCGAAGGGGGCGCAAGATCAAACACTGAAGCTTTCTTT	CASSEGGARSNTEAFF
TRBV10-1	TRBJ2-7	.	few	TGCGCCAGCAGTCCCGCGGGATCCTCCTACGAGCAGTACTTC	CASSPAGSSYEQYF
TRBV19	TRBJ1-1	.	.	TGTGCCAGTAGGACCGACTTCGAACATAGTGAAGCTTTCTTT	CASRTDFEHSEAFF
TRBV19	TRBJ1-1	.	.	TGTGCCACCTTGAGGGACACTGAAGCTTTCTTT	CATLRDTEAFF
TRBV11-3	TRBJ2-5	TRBD1	.	TGTGCCAGCAGCCCTACAGGGGGGTCAGAGACCCAGTACTTC	CASSPTGGSETQYF
TRBV2	TRBJ2-4	.	.	TGTGCCAGCAGTGAAGTTAGGGGTGGCAAAAACATTCAGTACTTC	CASSEVRGGKNIQYF
TRBV7-9	TRBJ1-2	.	.	TGTGCCAGCAGCCCCTCTCACAGGTTCTATGGCTACACCTTC	CASSPSHRFYGYTF
TRBV5-1	TRBJ2-1	TRBD2	.	TGCGCCAGCAGCTGGACTAGCGGGAGCTCCTACAATGAGCAGTTCTTC	CASSWTSGSSYNEQFF
TRBV11-2	TRBJ1-3	.	.	TGTGCCAGCAGCTTCACCCAAGCCACCTCTGGAAACACCATATATTTT	CASSFTQATSGNTIYF
TRBV28	TRBJ2-7	.	.	TGTGCCAGCAGGCAGTCCTCCTCCTACGAGCAGTACTTC	CASRQSSSYEQYF
TRBV7-6	TRBJ2-7	TRBD1	.	TGTGCCAGCAGCCGAATTCCCGGGACAGACTCCTACGAGCAGTACTTC	CASSRIPGTDSYEQYF
TRBV28	TRBJ1-2	.	.	TGTGCCAGCAGTTTATCCCCGGGGGTAGGGGGCTACACCTTC	CASSLSPGVGGYTF
TRBV19	TRBJ2-1	.	.	TGTGCCAGTAGTCCGAGCGGATACTACAATGAGCAGTTCTTC	CASSPSGYYNEQFF
TRBV2	TRBJ2-3	TRBD2	.	TGTGCCAGCAGTCGGACTAGCGGGACCACAGATACGCAGTATTTT	CASSRTSGTTDTQYF
TRBV7-8	TRBJ1-5	.	.	TGTGCCAGCAGCTTGGAGGGATACAATCAGCCCCAGCATTTT	CASSLEGYNQPQHF
TRBV10-2	TRBJ1-2	TRBD1	.	TGCGCCAGCAGTGGGCAGGGGGGCGGCTACACCTTC	CASSGQGGGYTF
TRBV5-1	TRBJ1-4	.	once	TGCGCCAGCAGCTTGGCCCCCTTTCCGGGTGAAAAACTGTTTTTT	CASSLAPFPGEKLFF
TRBV7-2	TRBJ1-1	TRBD1	.	TGTGCCAGCAGACCTAGGACAGGGGATGTGAACACTGAAGCTTTCTTT	CASRPRTGDVNTEAFF
TRBV11-3	TRBJ2-3	.	.	TGTGCCAGCAGCTTAGCGGGACAACCAGATACGCAGTATTTT	CASSLAGQPDTQYF
TRBV6-5	TRBJ2-2	TRBD1	.	TGTGCCAGCAGTTACTCAGGACAGGGATGGGAGCTGTTTTTT	CASSYSGQGWELFF
TRBV27	TRBJ1-5	TRBD1	.	TGTGCCAGCAGTCTAGGGACAGGTAATCAGCCCCAGCATTTT	CASSLGTGNQPQHF
TRBV28	TRBJ2-3	.	.	TGTGCCAGCCAGGGTAGAAATACGCAGTATTTT	CASQGRNTQYF
TRBV7-8	TRBJ2-7	.	.	TGTGCCAGCAGCTTATCACATGCAAGCTCCTACGAGCAGTACTTC	CASSLSHASSYEQYF
TRBV4-1	TRBJ2-1	TRBD2	.	TGCGCCAGCAGCCAAGGTCCAGCGGGGGCCAATGAGCAGTTCTTC	CASSQGPAGANEQFF
TRBV5-1	TRBJ2-6	.	.	TGCGCCAGCAGCTTCTCAACAATCCCGGGCTCTGGGGCCAACGTCCTGACTTTC	CASSFSTIPGSGANVLTF
TRBV29-1	TRBJ2-1	.	once	TGCAGCGTCGCTACGTACAATGAGCAGTTCTTC	CSVATYNEQFF
TRBV18	TRBJ2-3	TRBD2	.	TGTGCCAGCTCAAGAGCGGGAGTTGCAGATACGCAGTATTTT	CASSRAGVADTQYF
TRBV20-1	TRBJ2-2	TRBD2	.	TGCAGTGCGGGGGGGGCCGGGGAGCTGTTTTTT	CSAGGAGELFF
TRBV30	TRBJ1-1	.	.	TGTGCCTGGAGTGCGGACTCTCCCTACACTGAAGCTTTCTTT	CAWSADSPYTEAFF
TRBV24-1	TRBJ1-5	.	.	TGTGCCACCGGACATCCCAATCAGCCCCAGCATTTT	CATGHPNQPQHF
TRBV11-3	TRBJ2-1	TRBD2	few	TGTGCCAGCAGCTTAGGCGGAGCGGGGGGCGAGCAGTTCTTC	CASSLGGAGGEQFF
TRBV28	TRBJ2-7	TRBD2	.	TGTGCCAGCAGTTCCCCCTCAGCGGGAGGCGGGGGGTTGAACGAGCAGTACTTC	CASSSPSAGGGGLNEQYF
TRBV19	TRBJ2-4	TRBD2	once	TGTGCCAGTAGTGATCGTCTAGCGGGGGGCCCCGGGGGCATTCAGTACTTC	CASSDRLAGGPGGIQYF
TRBV4-3	TRBJ2-1	TRBD2	.	TGCGCCAGCAGCCAAGTCCTACTAGCGGGGGGCGACAATGAGCAGTTCTTC	CASSQVLLAGGDNEQFF
TRBV6-6	TRBJ1-6	TRBD1	few	TGTGCCAGCAGTCCTCGACCGACTTTCACAGGGGGTTCACCCCTCCACTTT	CASSPRPTFTGGSPLHF
TRBV10-3	TRBJ2-7	.	.	TGTGCCATCAGTGAGTCCTTAGTTGGGCAGCACTCCTACGAGCAGTACTTC	CAISESLVGQHSYEQYF
TRBV4-1	TRBJ2-7	TRBD1	.	TGCGCCAGCAGCCTGCGGACAGGGGGCTTCTACGAGCAGTACTTC	CASSLRTGGFYEQYF
TRBV6-5	TRBJ1-6	TRBD1	.	TGTGCCAGCAACGAAGGGACAGCCTATAATTCACCCCTCCACTTT	CASNEGTAYNSPLHF
TRBV4-2	TRBJ2-1	TRBD1	.	TGTGCCAGCAGCCAAGACGGACAGGGGGAATACAATGAGCAGTTCTTC	CASSQDGQGEYNEQFF
TRBV2	TRBJ1-4	.	.	TGTGCCAGCAGTCCAGGGTGGGAGGATGAAAAACTGTTTTTT	CASSPGWEDEKLFF
TRBV9	TRBJ2-1	.	.	TGTGCCAGCAGCGCGGACTCCGTCGCTAATGAGCAGTTCTTC	CASSADSVANEQFF
TRBV5-1	TRBJ1-6	.	.	TGCGCCAGCAGCTTGGCATCCAGTGCACCCCTCCACTTT	CASSLASSAPLHF